The T cell receptor beta chain described here comes from a study of T cells after yellow fever vaccination. This CDR3 has 13 residues. J gave up 8 bases and V 6 bases, and 10 bases lay outside the gene matches. CDR1 and CDR2 (germline): DFQATT, SNEGSKA (reference sequence). This clonotype appeared many times. Its antigen is as yet unknown. Template-switching 5'RACE yielded the TCR cDNA; a universal primer site and UMIs were added in the process. TCRdb recomputed calls from the 5' RACE reads with MiXCR, one row per CDR3 protein. The repertoire holds approximately 150,000 distinct CDR3 sequences, with over 7% as singletons. Regarding the study as a whole: Booster samples showed a return of most primary-vaccination clones (about 96% CD4, 80% to 90% CD8). Weaker, the secondary response peaked sooner, at day 5 versus 15. Researchers noted that a small share of clonotypes showed up in both CD4 and CD8 compartments.

The chain links TRBV20-1 to TRBJ2-3, with 8 bases identical to TRBD2. The receptor's source is a man aged 25 to 45 who received the YFV17D yellow fever vaccine. Sequenced here: CD4+ T cells sorted from PBMCs, sampled 5 days after the yellow fever booster vaccination. As DNA, the CDR3 is TGCAGTGCCGTTCCGGGACTAGGGGCTACGCAGTATTTT. Translating gives CSAVPGLGATQYF.